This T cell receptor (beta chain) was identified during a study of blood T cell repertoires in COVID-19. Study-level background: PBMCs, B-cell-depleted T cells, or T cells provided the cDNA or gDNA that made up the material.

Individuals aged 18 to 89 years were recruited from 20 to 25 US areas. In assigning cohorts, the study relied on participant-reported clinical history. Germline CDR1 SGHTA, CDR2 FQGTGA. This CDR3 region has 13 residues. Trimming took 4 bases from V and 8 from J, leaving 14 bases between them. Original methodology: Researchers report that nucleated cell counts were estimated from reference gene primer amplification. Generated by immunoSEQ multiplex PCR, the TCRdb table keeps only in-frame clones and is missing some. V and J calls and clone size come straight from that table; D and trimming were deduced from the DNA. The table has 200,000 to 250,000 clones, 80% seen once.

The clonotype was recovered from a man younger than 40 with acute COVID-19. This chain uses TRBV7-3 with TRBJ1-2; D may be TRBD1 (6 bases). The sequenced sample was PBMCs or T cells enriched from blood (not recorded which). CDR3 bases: TGTGCCAGCAGCTCAAATTACAGGGAGGGCTACACCTTC. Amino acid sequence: CASSSNYREGYTF.